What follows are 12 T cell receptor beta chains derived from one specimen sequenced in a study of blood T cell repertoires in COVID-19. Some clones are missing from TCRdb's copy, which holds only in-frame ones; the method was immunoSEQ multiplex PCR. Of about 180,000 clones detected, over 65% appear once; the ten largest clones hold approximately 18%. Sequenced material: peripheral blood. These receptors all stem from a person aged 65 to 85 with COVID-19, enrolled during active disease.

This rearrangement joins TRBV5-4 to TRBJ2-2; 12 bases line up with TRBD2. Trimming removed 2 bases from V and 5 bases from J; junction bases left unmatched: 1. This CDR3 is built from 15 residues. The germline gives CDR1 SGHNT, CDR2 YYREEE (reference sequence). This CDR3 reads CASSFTSGGTGELFF. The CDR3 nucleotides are TGTGCCAGCAGCTTTACTAGCGGGGGGACCGGGGAGCTGTTTTTT.

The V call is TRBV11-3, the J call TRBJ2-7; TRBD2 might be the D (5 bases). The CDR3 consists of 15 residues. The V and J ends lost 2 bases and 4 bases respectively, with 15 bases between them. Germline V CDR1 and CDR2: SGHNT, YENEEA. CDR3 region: CASSLQSGSLYEQYF. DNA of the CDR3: TGTGCCAGCAGCTTACAATCGGGATCGTTATACGAGCAGTACTTC.

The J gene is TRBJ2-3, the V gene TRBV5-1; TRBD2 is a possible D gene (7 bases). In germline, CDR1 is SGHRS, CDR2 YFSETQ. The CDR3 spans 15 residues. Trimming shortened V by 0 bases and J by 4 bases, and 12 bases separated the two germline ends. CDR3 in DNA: TGCGCCAGCAGCTTGGCCGGGGGGCGCGCAGATACGCAGTATTTT. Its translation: CASSLAGGRADTQYF.

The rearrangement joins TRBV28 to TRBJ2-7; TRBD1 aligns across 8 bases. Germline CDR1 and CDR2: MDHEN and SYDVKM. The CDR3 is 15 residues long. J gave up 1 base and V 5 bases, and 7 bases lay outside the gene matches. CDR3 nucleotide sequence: TGTGCCAGCAGTACACACGGGACAGGTTCCTACGAGCAGTACTTC. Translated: CASSTHGTGSYEQYF.

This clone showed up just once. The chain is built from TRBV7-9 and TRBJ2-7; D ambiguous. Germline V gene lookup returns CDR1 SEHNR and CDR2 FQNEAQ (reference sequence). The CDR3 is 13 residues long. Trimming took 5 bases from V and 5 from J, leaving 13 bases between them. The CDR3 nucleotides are TGTGCCAGCAGCCCTCGAGACGGAGACGAGCAGTACTTC. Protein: CASSPRDGDEQYF. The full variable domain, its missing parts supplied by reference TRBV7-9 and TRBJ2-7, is DTGVSQNPRHKITKRGQNVTFRCDPISEHNRLYWYRQTLGQGPEFLTYFQNEAQLEKSRLLSDRFSAERPKGSFSTLEIQRTEQGDSAMYLCASSPRDGDEQYFGPGTRLTVT.

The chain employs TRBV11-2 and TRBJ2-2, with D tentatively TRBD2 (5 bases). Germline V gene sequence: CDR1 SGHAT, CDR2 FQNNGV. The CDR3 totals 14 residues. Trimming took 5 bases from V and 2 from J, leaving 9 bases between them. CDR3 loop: CASSGSANTGELFF. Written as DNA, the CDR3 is TGTGCCAGCAGCGGGAGCGCTAACACCGGGGAGCTGTTTTTT.

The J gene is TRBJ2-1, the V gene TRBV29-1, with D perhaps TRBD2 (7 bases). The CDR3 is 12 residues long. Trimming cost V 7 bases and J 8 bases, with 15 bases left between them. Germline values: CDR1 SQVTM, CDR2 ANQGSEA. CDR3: CSAAWGGYEQFF. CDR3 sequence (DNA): TGCAGCGCCGCGTGGGGGGGCTATGAGCAGTTCTTC.

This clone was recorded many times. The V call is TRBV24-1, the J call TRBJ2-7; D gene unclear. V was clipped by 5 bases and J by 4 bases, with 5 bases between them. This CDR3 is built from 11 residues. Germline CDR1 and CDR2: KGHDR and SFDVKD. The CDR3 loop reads CATSAFYEQYF. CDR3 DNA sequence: TGTGCCACCAGTGCCTTTTACGAGCAGTACTTC.

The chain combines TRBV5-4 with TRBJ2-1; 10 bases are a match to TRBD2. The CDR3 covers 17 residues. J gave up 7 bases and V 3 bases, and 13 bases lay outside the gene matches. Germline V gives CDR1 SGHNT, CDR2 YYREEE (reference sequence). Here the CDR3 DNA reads TGTGCCAGCAGCTCGGCAGCGGGAGGGGGAGCTTGGAATGAGCAGTTCTTC. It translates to CASSSAAGGGAWNEQFF.

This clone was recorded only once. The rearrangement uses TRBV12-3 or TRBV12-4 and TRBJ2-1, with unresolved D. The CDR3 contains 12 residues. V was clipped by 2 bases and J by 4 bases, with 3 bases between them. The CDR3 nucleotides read TGTGCCAGCAGTTTAACTTACAATGAGCAGTTCTTC. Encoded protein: CASSLTYNEQFF.

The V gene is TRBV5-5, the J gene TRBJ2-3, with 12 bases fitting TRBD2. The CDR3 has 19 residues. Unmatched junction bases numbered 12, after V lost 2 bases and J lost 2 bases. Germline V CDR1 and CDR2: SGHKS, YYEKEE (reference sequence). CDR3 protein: CASSFRKTSGSFNTDTQYF. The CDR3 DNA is TGTGCCAGCAGCTTCCGTAAGACTAGCGGGAGCTTCAACACAGATACGCAGTATTTT.

The CDR3, as DNA: TGTGCCAGCAGCCAACGCCCAGCGGGGGGATGGGAGACCCAGTACTTC. Translated: CASSQRPAGGWETQYF. This sequence joins TRBV7-6 and TRBJ2-5; 9 nucleotides agree with TRBD2. The CDR3 sequence is 16 residues long. Germline V CDR1 and CDR2: SGHVS, FNYEAQ. V was clipped by 5 bases and J by 5 bases; unmatched bases: 12.